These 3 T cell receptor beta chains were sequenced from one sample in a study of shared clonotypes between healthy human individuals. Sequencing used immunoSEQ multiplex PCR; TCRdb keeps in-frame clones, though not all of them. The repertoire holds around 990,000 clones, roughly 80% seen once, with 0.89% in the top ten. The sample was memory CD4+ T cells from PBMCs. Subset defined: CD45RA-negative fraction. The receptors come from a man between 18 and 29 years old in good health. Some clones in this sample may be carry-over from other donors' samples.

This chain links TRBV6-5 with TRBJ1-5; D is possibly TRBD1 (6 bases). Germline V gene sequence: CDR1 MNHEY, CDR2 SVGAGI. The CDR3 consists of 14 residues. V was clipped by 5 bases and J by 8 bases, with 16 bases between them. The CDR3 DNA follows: TGTGCCAGCAGTCGCCAGGGGAGTGGGGAGCCCCAGCATTTT. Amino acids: CASSRQGSGEPQHF.

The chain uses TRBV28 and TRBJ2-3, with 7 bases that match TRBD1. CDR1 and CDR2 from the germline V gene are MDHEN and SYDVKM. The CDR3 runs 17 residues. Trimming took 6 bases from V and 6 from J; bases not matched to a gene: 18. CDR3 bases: TGTGCCAGCAGGAGCACAGGGGCGCTGGGGTGGGCGGATACGCAGTATTTT. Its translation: CASRSTGALGWADTQYF.

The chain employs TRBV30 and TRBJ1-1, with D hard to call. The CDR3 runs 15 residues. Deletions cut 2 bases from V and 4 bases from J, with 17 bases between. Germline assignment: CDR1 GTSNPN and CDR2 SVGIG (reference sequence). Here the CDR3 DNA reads TGTGCCTGGAGTCCCCAGGAGGCGCCCAGCACTGAAGCTTTCTTT. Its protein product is CAWSPQEAPSTEAFF.